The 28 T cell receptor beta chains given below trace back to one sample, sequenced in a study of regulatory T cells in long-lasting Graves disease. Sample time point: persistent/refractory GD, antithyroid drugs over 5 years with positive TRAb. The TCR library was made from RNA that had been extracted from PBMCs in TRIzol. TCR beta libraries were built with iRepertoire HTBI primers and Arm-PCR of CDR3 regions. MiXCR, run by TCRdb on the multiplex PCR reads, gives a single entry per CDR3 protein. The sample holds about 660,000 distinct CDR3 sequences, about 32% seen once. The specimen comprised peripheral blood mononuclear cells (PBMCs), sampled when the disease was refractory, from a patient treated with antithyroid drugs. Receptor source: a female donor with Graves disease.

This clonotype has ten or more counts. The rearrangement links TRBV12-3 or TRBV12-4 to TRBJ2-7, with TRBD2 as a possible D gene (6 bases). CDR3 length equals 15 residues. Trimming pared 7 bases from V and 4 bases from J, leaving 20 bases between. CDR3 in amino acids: CASIKGYGRQYEQYF. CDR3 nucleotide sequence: TGTGCCAGCATCAAGGGGTACGGGAGACAGTACGAGCAGTACTTC.

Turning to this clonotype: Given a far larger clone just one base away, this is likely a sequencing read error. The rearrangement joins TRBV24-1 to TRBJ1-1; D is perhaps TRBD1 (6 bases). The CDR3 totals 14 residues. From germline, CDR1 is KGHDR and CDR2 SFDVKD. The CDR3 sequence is CTSSLPGQNTEAFF. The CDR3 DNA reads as TGTACCAGCAGTTTACCGGGACAGAACACTGAAGCTTTCTTT.

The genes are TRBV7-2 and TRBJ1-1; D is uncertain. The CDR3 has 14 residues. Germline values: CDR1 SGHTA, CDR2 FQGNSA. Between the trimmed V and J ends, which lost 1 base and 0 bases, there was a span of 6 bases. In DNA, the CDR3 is TGTGCCAGCAGCTTAGTATATGTGAACACTGAAGCTTTCTTT. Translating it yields CASSLVYVNTEAFF.

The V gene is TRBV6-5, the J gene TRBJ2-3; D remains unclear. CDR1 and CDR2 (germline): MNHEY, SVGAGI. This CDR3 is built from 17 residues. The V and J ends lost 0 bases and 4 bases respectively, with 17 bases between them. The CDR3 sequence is CASSYSMVGNGADTQYF. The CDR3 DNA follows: TGTGCCAGCAGTTACTCGATGGTGGGTAACGGCGCAGATACGCAGTATTTT.

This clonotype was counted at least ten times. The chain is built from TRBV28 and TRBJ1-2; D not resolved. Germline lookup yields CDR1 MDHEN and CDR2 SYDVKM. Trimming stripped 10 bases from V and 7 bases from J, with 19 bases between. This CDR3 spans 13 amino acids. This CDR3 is CATKAGLLSGYTF. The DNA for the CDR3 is TGTGCCACCAAGGCAGGTTTATTGAGTGGCTACACCTTC.

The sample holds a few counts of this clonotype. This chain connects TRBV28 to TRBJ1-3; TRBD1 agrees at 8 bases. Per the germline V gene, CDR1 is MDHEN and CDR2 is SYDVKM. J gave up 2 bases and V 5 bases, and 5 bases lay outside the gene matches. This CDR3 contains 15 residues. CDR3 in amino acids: CASSLTTGAGNTIYF. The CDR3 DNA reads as TGTGCCAGCAGTCTCACGACAGGGGCTGGAAACACCATATATTTT.

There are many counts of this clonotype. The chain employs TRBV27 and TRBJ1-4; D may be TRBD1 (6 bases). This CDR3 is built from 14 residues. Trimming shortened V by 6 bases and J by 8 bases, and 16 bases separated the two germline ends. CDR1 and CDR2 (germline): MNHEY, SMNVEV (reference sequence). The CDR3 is CASRYDRPYEKLFF. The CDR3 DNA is TGTGCCAGCAGATACGACAGGCCATACGAAAAACTGTTTTTT.

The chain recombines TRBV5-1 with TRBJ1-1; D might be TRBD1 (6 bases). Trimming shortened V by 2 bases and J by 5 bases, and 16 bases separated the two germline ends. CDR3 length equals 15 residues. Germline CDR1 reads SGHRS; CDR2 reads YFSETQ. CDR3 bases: TGCGCCAGCAGCTTCTCGGGAGGGGGTTTGACTGAAGCTTTCTTT. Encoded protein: CASSFSGGGLTEAFF.

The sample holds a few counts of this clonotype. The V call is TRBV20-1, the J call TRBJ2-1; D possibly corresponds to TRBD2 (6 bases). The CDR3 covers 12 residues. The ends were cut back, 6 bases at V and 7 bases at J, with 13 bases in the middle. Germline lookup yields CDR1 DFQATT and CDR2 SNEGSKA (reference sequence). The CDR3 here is CSATGRGNEQFF. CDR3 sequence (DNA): TGCAGTGCCACGGGCCGGGGGAATGAGCAGTTCTTC.

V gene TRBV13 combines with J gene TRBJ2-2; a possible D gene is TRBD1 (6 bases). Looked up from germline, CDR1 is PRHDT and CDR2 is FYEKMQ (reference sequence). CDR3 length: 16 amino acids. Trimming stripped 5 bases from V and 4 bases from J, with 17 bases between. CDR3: CASSEIPGQSTGELFF. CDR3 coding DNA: TGTGCCAGCAGCGAAATACCCGGACAGTCCACCGGGGAGCTGTTTTTT. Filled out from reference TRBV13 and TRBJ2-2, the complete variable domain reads AAGVIQSPRHLIKEKRETATLKCYPIPRHDTVYWYQQGPGQDPQFLISFYEKMQSDKGSIPDRFSAQQFSDYHSELNMSSLELGDSALYFCASSEIPGQSTGELFFGEGSRLTVL.

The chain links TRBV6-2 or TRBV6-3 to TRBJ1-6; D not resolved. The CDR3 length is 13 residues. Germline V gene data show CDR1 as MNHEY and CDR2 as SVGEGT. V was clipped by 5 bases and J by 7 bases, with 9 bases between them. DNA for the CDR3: TGTGCCAGCAGTGAAACGGGGAATTCACCCCTCCACTTT. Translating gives CASSETGNSPLHF.

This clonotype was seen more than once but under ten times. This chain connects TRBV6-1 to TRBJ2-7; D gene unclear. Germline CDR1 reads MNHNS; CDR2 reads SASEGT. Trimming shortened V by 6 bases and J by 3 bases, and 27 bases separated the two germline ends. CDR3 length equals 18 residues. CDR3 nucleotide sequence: TGTGCCAGCAGGACGAAAAACCCCCTGACATCGGTCGTCTACGAGCAGTACTTC. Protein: CASRTKNPLTSVVYEQYF.

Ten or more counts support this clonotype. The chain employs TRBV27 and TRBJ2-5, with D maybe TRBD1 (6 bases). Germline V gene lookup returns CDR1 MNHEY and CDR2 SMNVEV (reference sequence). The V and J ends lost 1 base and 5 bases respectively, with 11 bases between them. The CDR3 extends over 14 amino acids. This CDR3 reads CASSLWGRLETQYF. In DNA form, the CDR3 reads TGTGCCAGCAGTTTATGGGGGCGGCTTGAGACCCAGTACTTC.

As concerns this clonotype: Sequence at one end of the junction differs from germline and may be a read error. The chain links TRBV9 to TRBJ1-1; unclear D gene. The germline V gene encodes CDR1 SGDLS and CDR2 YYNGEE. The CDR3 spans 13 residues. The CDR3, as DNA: TGTGCCAGCAGCGTAGGAGGGTTCACTGAAGCTTCCTTT. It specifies CASSVGGFTEASF.

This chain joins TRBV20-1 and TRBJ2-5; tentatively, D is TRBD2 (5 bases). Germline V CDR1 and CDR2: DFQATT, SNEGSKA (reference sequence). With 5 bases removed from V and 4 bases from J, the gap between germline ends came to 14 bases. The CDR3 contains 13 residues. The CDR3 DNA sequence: TGCAGTGCTCAAAAGGAGGTTGGAGAGACCCAGTACTTC. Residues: CSAQKEVGETQYF.

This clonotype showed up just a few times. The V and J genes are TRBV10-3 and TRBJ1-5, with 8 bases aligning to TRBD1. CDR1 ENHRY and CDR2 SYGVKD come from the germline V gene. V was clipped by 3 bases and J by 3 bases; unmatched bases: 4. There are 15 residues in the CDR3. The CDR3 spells CAISDTTGDNQPQHF. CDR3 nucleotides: TGTGCCATCAGTGACACGACAGGGGACAATCAGCCCCAGCATTTT.

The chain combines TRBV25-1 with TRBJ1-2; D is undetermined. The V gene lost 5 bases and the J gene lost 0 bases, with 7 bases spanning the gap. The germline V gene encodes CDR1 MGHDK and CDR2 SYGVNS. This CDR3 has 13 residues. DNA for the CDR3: TGTGCCAGCAGTAGCGGATCTAACTATGGCTACACCTTC. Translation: CASSSGSNYGYTF.

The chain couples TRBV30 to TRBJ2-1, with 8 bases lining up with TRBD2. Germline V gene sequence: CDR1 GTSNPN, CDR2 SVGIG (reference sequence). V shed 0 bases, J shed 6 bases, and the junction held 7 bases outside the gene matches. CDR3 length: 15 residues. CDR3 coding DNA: TGTGCCTGGAGTGTACCAACTAGCGGAGCCAATGAGCAGTTCTTC. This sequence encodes CAWSVPTSGANEQFF.

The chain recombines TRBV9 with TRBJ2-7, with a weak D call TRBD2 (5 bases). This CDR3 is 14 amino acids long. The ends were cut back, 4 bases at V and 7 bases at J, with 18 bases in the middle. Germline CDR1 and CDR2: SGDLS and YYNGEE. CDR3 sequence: CASSLDPRGLEQYF. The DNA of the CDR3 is TGTGCCAGCAGCCTTGACCCCCGCGGGCTGGAGCAGTACTTC. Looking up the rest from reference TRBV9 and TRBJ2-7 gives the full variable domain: DSGVTQTPKHLITATGQRVTLRCSPRSGDLSVYWYQQSLDQGLQFLIQYYNGEERAKGNILERFSAQQFPDLHSELNLSSLELGDSALYFCASSLDPRGLEQYFGPGTRLTVT.

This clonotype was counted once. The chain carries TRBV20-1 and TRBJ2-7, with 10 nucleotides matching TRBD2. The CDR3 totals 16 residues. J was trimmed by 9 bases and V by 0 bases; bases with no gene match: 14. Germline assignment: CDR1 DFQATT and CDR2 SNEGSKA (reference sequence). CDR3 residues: CSARDRLRTSGHGQYF. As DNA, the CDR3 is TGCAGTGCTAGAGATCGATTAAGGACTAGCGGCCACGGGCAGTACTTC.

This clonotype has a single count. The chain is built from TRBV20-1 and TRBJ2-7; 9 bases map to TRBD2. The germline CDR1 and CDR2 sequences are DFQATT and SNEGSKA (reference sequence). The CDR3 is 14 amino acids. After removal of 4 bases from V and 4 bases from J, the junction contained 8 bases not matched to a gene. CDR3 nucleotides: TGCAGTGCTAAGCTAGCGGGACGGATATACGAGCAGTACTTC. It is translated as CSAKLAGRIYEQYF.

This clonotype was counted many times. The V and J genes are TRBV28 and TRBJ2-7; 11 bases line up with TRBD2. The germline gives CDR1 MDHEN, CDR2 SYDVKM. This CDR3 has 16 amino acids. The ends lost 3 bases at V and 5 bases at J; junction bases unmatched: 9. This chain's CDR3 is CASSLSPGTSGHEQYF. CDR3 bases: TGTGCCAGCAGTTTGTCACCCGGGACTAGCGGACACGAGCAGTACTTC.

The CDR3 DNA reads as TGTGCCAGCAGCTCAAAGACAGTGAACACTGAAGCTTTCTTT. Translation gives CASSSKTVNTEAFF. The V and J genes are TRBV7-9 and TRBJ1-1; possible D gene TRBD1, 5 bases. The CDR3 is made up of 14 amino acids. Germline CDR1 SEHNR, CDR2 FQNEAQ (reference sequence). The V and J ends lost 4 bases and 0 bases respectively, with 9 bases between them.

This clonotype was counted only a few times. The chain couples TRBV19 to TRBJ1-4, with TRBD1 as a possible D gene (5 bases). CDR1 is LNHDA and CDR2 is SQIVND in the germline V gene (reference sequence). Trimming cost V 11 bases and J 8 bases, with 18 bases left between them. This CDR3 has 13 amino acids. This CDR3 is CASKPQGGEKLFF. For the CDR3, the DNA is TGTGCCTCAAAACCCCAGGGAGGCGAAAAACTGTTTTTT.

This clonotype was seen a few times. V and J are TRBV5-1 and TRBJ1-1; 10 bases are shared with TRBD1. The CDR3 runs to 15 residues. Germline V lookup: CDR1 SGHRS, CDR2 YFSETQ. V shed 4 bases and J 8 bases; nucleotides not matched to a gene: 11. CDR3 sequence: CASSDQTGGRSEAFF. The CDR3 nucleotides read TGCGCCAGCAGCGACCAGACAGGGGGCCGATCAGAAGCTTTCTTT.

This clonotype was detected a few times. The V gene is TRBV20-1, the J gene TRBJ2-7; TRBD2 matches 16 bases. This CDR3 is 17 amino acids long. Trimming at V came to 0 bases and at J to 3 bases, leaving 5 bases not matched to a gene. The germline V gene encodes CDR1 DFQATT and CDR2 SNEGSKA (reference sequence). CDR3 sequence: CSARDSGLAGGLYEQYF. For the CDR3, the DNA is TGCAGTGCTAGAGATTCGGGACTAGCGGGAGGGCTCTACGAGCAGTACTTC.

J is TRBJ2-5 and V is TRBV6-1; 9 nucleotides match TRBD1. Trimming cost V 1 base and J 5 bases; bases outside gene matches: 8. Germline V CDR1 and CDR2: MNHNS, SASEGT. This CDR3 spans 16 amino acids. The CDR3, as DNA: TGTGCCAGCAGTGAAGATGGTACAGGGGGCTACGAGACCCAGTACTTC. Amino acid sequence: CASSEDGTGGYETQYF.

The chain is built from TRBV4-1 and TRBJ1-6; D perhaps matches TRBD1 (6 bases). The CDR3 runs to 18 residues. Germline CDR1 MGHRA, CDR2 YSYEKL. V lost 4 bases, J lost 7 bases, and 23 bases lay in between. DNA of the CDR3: TGCGCCAGCAGCCCAAACGGACGGGGGCAGGCCTTGAATTCACCCCTCCACTTT. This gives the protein CASSPNGRGQALNSPLHF.